Below are 21 T cell receptor beta chains sequenced from a single sample in a study of cytomegalovirus exposure and HLA in healthy donors. PCR used 60 Vbeta primers and 13 Jbeta primers. Only in-frame clones appear in the TCRdb table, and some are missing; sequencing was by immunoSEQ multiplex PCR. The sample includes some 140,000 clones, 73% seen only once; the top ten take 1% to 1.5%. Input material: PBMCs. These TCRs come from a woman in her thirties or forties in good health and CMV-seronegative.

J is TRBJ2-2 and V is TRBV5-1, with D possibly TRBD2 on 5 matching bases. Germline V CDR1 and CDR2: SGHRS, YFSETQ. Trimming stripped 1 base from V and 5 bases from J, with 24 bases between. CDR3 length: 19 residues. The chain's CDR3 is CASSLQLSSRTRKTGELFF. The CDR3 nucleotides are TGCGCCAGCAGCTTGCAATTAAGTAGTCGGACTCGAAAGACCGGGGAGCTGTTTTTT.

The chain is built from TRBV27 and TRBJ2-7, with a possible D match to TRBD2 (5 bases). The germline gives CDR1 MNHEY, CDR2 SMNVEV (reference sequence). The CDR3 contains 14 residues. V dropped 0 bases and J dropped 6 bases, with 12 bases sitting between them. The CDR3 sequence is CASSLSKSGSEQYF. CDR3 coding DNA: TGTGCCAGCAGTTTATCTAAGTCGGGGAGCGAGCAGTACTTC.

The chain has TRBV19 and TRBJ2-1; 7 bases fit TRBD2. J gave up 8 bases and V 3 bases, and 1 base lay outside the gene matches. The V gene's germline CDR1 is LNHDA and CDR2 SQIVND (reference sequence). The CDR3 length is 12 residues. CDR3 protein: CASSMGGDEQFF. CDR3 in DNA: TGTGCCAGTAGTATGGGAGGGGATGAGCAGTTCTTC.

In its sample, this clone was seen a few times. The chain joins TRBV4-2 to TRBJ1-4; D may be TRBD1 (5 bases). CDR1 and CDR2 from the germline V gene are LGHNA and YNFKEQ. The CDR3 loop spans 12 amino acids. V lost 8 bases, J lost 7 bases, and 11 bases lay in between. CDR3 bases: TGTGCCAGCCGGAGGGGCGTTGAAAAACTGTTTTTT. Translating gives CASRRGVEKLFF.

The rearrangement joins TRBV9 to TRBJ2-5, with 10 bases matching TRBD2. CDR1 is SGDLS and CDR2 is YYNGEE in the germline V gene. CDR3 size: 16 residues. V shed 1 base and J 3 bases; nucleotides not matched to a gene: 6. CDR3 bases: TGTGCCAGCAGCGTAAATAGAGCGGGGGGGAAAGAGACCCAGTACTTC. Its protein is CASSVNRAGGKETQYF.

V usage is TRBV20-1 and J usage is TRBJ2-7; 9 bases fit TRBD2. Germline V gene lookup returns CDR1 DFQATT and CDR2 SNEGSKA (reference sequence). The CDR3 runs to 11 residues. The V and J ends lost 2 bases and 7 bases, in that order; junction bases with no gene match: 0. The CDR3 loop reads CSARLAGEQYV. As DNA, the CDR3 is TGCAGTGCTAGACTAGCGGGGGAGCAGTACGTC.

V is TRBV13 and J is TRBJ2-1; D is undetermined. Germline V lookup: CDR1 PRHDT, CDR2 FYEKMQ (reference sequence). CDR3 length: 15 amino acids. The V end lost 3 bases, the J end lost 7 bases, and 16 bases lay between the germline ends. CDR3 DNA: TGTGCCAGCAGCTTCCCCGCCAGGTCTTCGAATGAGCAGTTCTTC. Translating gives CASSFPARSSNEQFF.

The rearrangement joins TRBV10-2 to TRBJ2-1; 10 bases are a match to TRBD2. CDR1 WSHSY and CDR2 SAAADI come from the germline V gene. Trimming removed 6 bases from V and 7 bases from J; junction bases left unmatched: 6. The CDR3 totals 14 residues. In nucleotides, the CDR3 is TGCGCCAGCAGAACAAGCGGGGGGGCAAATGAGCAGTTCTTC. This gives the protein CASRTSGGANEQFF.

As to this clone: Other DNA sequences in this sample translate to the same CDR3. The chain employs TRBV7-2 and TRBJ2-5; D not certain. Per the germline V gene, CDR1 is SGHTA and CDR2 is FQGNSA. V was cut by 4 bases and J by 0 bases, with 12 bases left in between. There are 15 residues in the CDR3. CDR3 loop: CASSSQWADQETQYF. CDR3 DNA sequence: TGTGCCAGCAGCTCTCAATGGGCCGACCAAGAGACCCAGTACTTC. Full variable domain (missing parts from reference TRBV7-2 and TRBJ2-5): GAGVSQSPSNKVTEKGKDVELRCDPISGHTALYWYRQSLGQGLEFLIYFQGNSAPDKSGLPSDRFSAERTGGSVSTLTIQRTQQEDSAVYLCASSSQWADQETQYFGPGTRLLVL.

The table lists this clone with a count of one. This sequence joins TRBV5-1 and TRBJ2-1, with D perhaps matching TRBD2 (6 bases). The germline V gene encodes CDR1 SGHRS and CDR2 YFSETQ. CDR3 length: 14 residues. The V gene lost 3 bases and the J gene lost 7 bases, with 14 bases spanning the gap. This CDR3 reads CASSSEGLRNEQFF. The CDR3 DNA reads TGCGCCAGCAGCTCGGAGGGTTTGAGGAATGAGCAGTTCTTC.

The sample holds one count of this clone. The chain employs TRBV11-2 and TRBJ1-2; a possible D gene is TRBD1 (6 bases). The CDR3 totals 15 residues. The germline gives CDR1 SGHAT, CDR2 FQNNGV. Trimming shortened V by 4 bases and J by 4 bases, and 16 bases separated the two germline ends. CDR3: CASSSTGTRFYGYTF. DNA for the CDR3: TGTGCCAGCAGCTCGACCGGGACAAGGTTCTATGGCTACACCTTC. Drawing the rest from reference TRBV11-2 and TRBJ1-2, the complete variable domain is EAGVAQSPRYKIIEKRQSVAFWCNPISGHATLYWYQQILGQGPKLLIQFQNNGVVDDSQLPKDRFSAERLKGVDSTLKIQPAKLEDSAVYLCASSSTGTRFYGYTFGSGTRLTVV.

This clone has only a few counts. The chain couples TRBV7-8 to TRBJ1-1, with D maybe TRBD1 (5 bases). The V end was cut by 5 bases, the J end by 1 base, with 8 bases between. Germline V gene lookup returns CDR1 SGHVS and CDR2 FQNEAQ. The CDR3 runs 13 residues. In DNA, the CDR3 is TGTGCCAGCAGCGGACAACCGAACACTGAAGCTTTCTTT. The encoded protein is CASSGQPNTEAFF. Filled out from reference TRBV7-8 and TRBJ1-1, the complete variable domain reads GAGVSQSPRYKVAKRGQDVALRCDPISGHVSLFWYQQALGQGPEFLTYFQNEAQLDKSGLPSDRFFAERPEGSVSTLKIQRTQQEDSAVYLCASSGQPNTEAFFGQGTRLTVV.

The chain carries TRBV6-5 and TRBJ1-2; 8 bases line up with TRBD1. J was trimmed by 1 base and V by 2 bases; bases with no gene match: 6. CDR3 length: 16 amino acids. The germline CDR1 and CDR2 sequences are MNHEY and SVGAGI. The CDR3 region has the DNA TGTGCCAGCAGTTACCAGACAGGGGAGGTTAACTATGGCTACACCTTC. It is translated as CASSYQTGEVNYGYTF.

The chain is built from TRBV4-1 and TRBJ2-5; TRBD1 matches 8 bases. The DNA matches TRBJ2-7 better at its end, which makes the J call doubtful. In germline, CDR1 is MGHRA, CDR2 YSYEKL. This CDR3 region has 15 residues. The CDR3 coding sequence is TGCGCCAGCAGCCAAAGGACAGGGAACTCCTACGAGCAGTACTTC. Translation gives CASSQRTGNSYEQYF.

The gene calls are TRBV29-1 and TRBJ2-3; D uncertain. Germline V lookup: CDR1 SQVTM, CDR2 ANQGSEA. The CDR3 contains 14 residues. V lost 2 bases to trimming and J lost 1 base, with 10 bases between them. The CDR3, as DNA: TGCAGCGTTGAAAGAGGTTACGGCACAGATACGCAGTATTTT. Its translation: CSVERGYGTDTQYF.

This chain links TRBV11-2 with TRBJ1-1; tentative D call: TRBD1 (6 bases). Germline CDR1 SGHAT, CDR2 FQNNGV. Trimming removed 3 bases at V and 7 bases at J, with 9 bases between. This CDR3 is built from 12 residues. CDR3 loop: CASSFTGIEAFF. For the CDR3, the DNA is TGTGCCAGCAGCTTCACAGGGATTGAAGCTTTCTTT.

DNA of the CDR3: TGTGCCAGCAGCGTCGACTGGAGCTCCTACGAGCAGTACTTC. Translating it yields CASSVDWSSYEQYF. The V gene is TRBV9, the J gene TRBJ2-7; D remains unclear. Germline V gene lookup returns CDR1 SGDLS and CDR2 YYNGEE. Between the trimmed V and J ends, which lost 2 bases and 0 bases, there was a span of 9 bases. This CDR3 has 14 amino acids.

This chain links TRBV11-2 with TRBJ1-3; D not certain. Trimming took 5 bases from V and 4 from J, leaving 9 bases between them. The germline gives CDR1 SGHAT, CDR2 FQNNGV. The CDR3 loop spans 13 amino acids. The CDR3: CASSPTGGNTIYF. In DNA, the CDR3 is TGTGCCAGCAGCCCGACGGGAGGAAACACCATATATTTT.

The chain links TRBV19 to TRBJ1-1; perhaps TRBD1 as D (5 bases). Germline CDR1 and CDR2: LNHDA and SQIVND (reference sequence). This CDR3 contains 12 residues. V gave up 7 bases and J gave up 6 bases, with 12 bases separating them. CDR3 protein: CASKPRGAEAFF. The CDR3 DNA reads TGTGCCAGTAAACCACGGGGGGCTGAAGCTTTCTTT.

This chain links TRBV7-9 with TRBJ2-7, with TRBD1 identical over 10 bases. The CDR3 consists of 14 residues. The germline V gene has CDR1 SEHNR and CDR2 FQNEAQ (reference sequence). After removal of 4 bases from V and 4 bases from J, the junction contained 4 bases not matched to a gene. The CDR3 is CASSSGQGGYEQYF. The CDR3 region has the DNA TGTGCCAGCAGCTCAGGACAGGGGGGATACGAGCAGTACTTC.

V and J are TRBV6-6 and TRBJ2-5, with 10 bases aligning to TRBD2. The closer fit of TRBJ2-7 to the DNA end suggests the J call may be wrong. CDR3 length: 16 residues. Germline-derived CDR1 and CDR2 are MNHNY and SVGAGI (reference sequence). The CDR3 region has the DNA TGTGCCAGCAGTTCGCCACTAGCGGGGTCCTCCTACGAGCAGTACTTC. It encodes CASSSPLAGSSYEQYF.